This T cell receptor beta chain was sequenced for a study of early T cells in non-severe SARS-CoV-2 infection. For the study at large: It was bulk RNA from unsorted whole blood that was sequenced, and the chains were unpaired. Study-wide findings and caveats: VDJdb matching, biased toward anti-spike CD8 responses, missed private and CD4 specificities.

Individual cDNA molecules received unique molecular identifiers during library preparation. TCRdb fed the 5' RACE reads into MiXCR, producing one record per CDR3 protein. The sample records about 110,000 distinct CDR3 sequences, 9.5% to 13% being singletons. This CDR3 region has 15 residues. V lost 3 bases and J lost 3, with 11 bases in between. Looked up from germline, CDR1 is SGHTA and CDR2 is FQGTGA. Points on this clonotype: What it binds is unknown.

Material for sequencing was whole blood. This TCR derives from an adult who was a healthcare worker with PCR-confirmed SARS-CoV-2 infection or an uninfected control (not recorded which). The gene calls are TRBV7-3 and TRBJ2-2; D is possibly TRBD1 or TRBD2 (5 bases each). In nucleotides, the CDR3 is TGTGCCAGCAGCTTCACCGGGACCGACACCGGGGAGCTGTTTTTT. Its translation is CASSFTGTDTGELFF.